This T cell receptor (beta chain) was captured in a study of shared clonotypes between healthy human individuals. Note on this clone: The target antigen is unknown.

From germline, CDR1 is MNHNS and CDR2 SASEGT. V was trimmed by 8 bases and J by 3 bases, leaving 8 bases between them. The CDR3 extends over 11 amino acids. The study, taken as a whole, reports: Roughly 5% of naive CD4 clonotypes were shared across a few donors. Donor clonotype sharing was expected to depend on sequencing depth. Generation probabilities of non-shared clonotypes were lower (relative to those shared by all four donors).

For sorted subsets, 150 to 200 ng DNA per replicate equaled about 27,000 T cell genomes. The table came from immunoSEQ multiplex PCR; TCRdb's copy has only in-frame clones and leaves some out. The sample shows around 1.4 million clones, around 98.5% of them seen only once. This clonotype was obtained from a man younger than 45 in good health. Input material: naive CD4+ T cells sorted from blood. Subset here: CD45RA+ positively selected. The gene calls are TRBV6-1 and TRBJ2-7, with no clear D. CDR3 amino acids: CASGFRYEQYF. CDR3 nucleotide sequence: TGTGCCAGCGGGTTCCGCTACGAGCAGTACTTC.